This T cell receptor (beta chain) was recovered during a study of cytomegalovirus exposure and HLA in healthy donors. As to this clone: Its specificity is not known.

Vbeta (60) and Jbeta (13) primers were used in the PCR. Some clones are missing from TCRdb's copy, which holds only in-frame ones; the method was immunoSEQ multiplex PCR. In the table there are tens of thousands of clones, 70% of which are singletons. Study outcomes and limitations: A later analysis found that most CMV-associated TCR beta chains appeared HLA-restricted. Previous analysis showed most TCR beta V segments were productive about 90% or about 30% of the time.

The germline V gene has CDR1 LNHDA and CDR2 SQIVND (reference sequence). The CDR3 is made up of 15 amino acids. The V segment lost 6 bases and the J segment 7 bases; nucleotides outside the gene matches: 12. The source material was PBMCs. V usage is TRBV19 and J usage is TRBJ1-1, with 9 bases identical to TRBD1. The sequence came from a woman between 45 and 65 years old in good health and CMV-seropositive. CDR3 protein: CASSAGTGLSGEAFF. In nucleotides, the CDR3 is TGTGCCAGTAGCGCCGGGACAGGGTTGAGCGGTGAAGCTTTCTTT.